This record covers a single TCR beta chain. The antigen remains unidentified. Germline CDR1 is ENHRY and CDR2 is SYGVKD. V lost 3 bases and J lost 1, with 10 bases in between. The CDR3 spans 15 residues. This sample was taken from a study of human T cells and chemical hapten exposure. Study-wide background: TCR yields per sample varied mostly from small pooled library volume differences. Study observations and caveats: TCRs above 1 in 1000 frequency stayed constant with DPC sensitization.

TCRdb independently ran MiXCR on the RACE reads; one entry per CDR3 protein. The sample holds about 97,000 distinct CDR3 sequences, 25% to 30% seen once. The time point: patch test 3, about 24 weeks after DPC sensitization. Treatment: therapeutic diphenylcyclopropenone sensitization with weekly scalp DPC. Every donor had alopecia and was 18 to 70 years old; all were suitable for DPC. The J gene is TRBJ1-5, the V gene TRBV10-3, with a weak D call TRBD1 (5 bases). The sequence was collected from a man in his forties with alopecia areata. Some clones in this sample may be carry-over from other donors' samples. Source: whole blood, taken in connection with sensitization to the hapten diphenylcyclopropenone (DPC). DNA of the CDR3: TGTGCCATCAGTGATCTAGGGGTGAGCAATCAGCCCCAGCATTTT. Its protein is CAISDLGVSNQPQHF.